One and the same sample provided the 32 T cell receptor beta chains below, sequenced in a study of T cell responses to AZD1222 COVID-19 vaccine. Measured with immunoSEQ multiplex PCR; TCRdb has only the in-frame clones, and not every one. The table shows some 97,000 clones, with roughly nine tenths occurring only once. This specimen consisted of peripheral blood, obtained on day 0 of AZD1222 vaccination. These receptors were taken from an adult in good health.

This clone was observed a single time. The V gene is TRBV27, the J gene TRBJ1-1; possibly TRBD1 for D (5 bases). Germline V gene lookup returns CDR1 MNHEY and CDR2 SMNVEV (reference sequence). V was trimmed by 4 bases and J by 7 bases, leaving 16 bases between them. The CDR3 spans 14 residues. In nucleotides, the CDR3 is TGTGCCAGCAGTTCCAGGGAAGCCCTGCGTGAAGCTTTCTTT. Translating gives CASSSREALREAFF.

CDR3 residues: CASSRGRDTEAFF. DNA for the CDR3: TGTGCCAGCAGTAGGGGTCGGGACACTGAAGCTTTCTTT. This chain uses TRBV6-5 with TRBJ1-1; possible D gene TRBD1, 5 bases. The germline V gene has CDR1 MNHEY and CDR2 SVGAGI. V dropped 5 bases and J dropped 3 bases, with 10 bases sitting between them. The CDR3 sequence is 13 residues long.

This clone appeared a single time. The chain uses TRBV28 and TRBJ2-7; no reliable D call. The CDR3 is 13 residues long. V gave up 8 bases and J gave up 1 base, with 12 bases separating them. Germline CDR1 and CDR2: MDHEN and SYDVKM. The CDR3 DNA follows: TGTGCCAGCTCGACTTTAGGGTCCTACGAGCAGTACTTC. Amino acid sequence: CASSTLGSYEQYF.

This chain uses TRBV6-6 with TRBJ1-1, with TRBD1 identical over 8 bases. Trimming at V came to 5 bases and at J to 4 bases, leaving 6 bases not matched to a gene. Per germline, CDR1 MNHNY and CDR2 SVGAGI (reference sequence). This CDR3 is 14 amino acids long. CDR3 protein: CASSAQGAGTEAFF. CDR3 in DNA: TGTGCCAGCAGTGCTCAGGGGGCTGGCACTGAAGCTTTCTTT.

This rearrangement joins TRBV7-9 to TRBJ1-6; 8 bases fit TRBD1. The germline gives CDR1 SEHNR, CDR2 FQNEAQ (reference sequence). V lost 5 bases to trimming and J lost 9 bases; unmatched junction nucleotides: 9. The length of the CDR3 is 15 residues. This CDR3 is CASSKGQASVSPLHF. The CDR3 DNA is TGTGCCAGCAGCAAGGGACAGGCGTCCGTTTCACCCCTCCACTTT.

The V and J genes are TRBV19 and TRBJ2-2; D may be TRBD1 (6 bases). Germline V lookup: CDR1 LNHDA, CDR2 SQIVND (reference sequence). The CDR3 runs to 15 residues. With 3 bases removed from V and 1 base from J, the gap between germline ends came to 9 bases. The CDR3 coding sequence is TGTGCCAGTAGTATGGGACACCTGAACACCGGGGAGCTGTTTTTT. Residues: CASSMGHLNTGELFF.

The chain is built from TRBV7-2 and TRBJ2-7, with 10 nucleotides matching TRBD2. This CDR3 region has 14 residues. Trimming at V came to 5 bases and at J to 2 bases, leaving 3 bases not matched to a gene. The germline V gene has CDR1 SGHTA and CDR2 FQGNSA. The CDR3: CASSLLAGAYEQYF. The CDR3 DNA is TGTGCCAGCAGCCTCCTAGCGGGGGCCTACGAGCAGTACTTC. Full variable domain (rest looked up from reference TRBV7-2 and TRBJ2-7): GAGVSQSPSNKVTEKGKDVELRCDPISGHTALYWYRQSLGQGLEFLIYFQGNSAPDKSGLPSDRFSAERTGGSVSTLTIQRTQQEDSAVYLCASSLLAGAYEQYFGPGTRLTVT.

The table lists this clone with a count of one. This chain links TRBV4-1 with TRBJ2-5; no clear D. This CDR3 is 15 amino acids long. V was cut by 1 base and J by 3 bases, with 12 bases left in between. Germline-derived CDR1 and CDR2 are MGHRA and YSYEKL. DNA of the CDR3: TGCGCCAGCAGCCAAGTATCCGCTAGTAAAGAGACCCAGTACTTC. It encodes CASSQVSASKETQYF.

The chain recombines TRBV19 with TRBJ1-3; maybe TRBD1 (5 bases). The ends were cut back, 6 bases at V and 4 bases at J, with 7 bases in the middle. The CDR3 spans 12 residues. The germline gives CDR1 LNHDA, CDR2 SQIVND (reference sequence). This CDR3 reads CASSREGNTIYF. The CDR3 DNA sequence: TGTGCCAGTAGCAGGGAAGGAAACACCATATATTTT.

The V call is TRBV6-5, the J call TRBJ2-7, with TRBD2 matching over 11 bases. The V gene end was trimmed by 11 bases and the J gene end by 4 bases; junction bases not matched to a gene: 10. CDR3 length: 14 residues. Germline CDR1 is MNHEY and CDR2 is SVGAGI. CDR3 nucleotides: TGTGCCGGTTCACTAGCGGGAGAGTGGTACGAGCAGTACTTC. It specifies CAGSLAGEWYEQYF.

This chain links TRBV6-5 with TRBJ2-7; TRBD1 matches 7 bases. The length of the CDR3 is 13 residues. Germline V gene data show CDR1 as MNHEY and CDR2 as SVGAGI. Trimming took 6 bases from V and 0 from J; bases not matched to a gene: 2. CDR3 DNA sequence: TGTGCCAGCAGGGGGGACAGCTCCTACGAGCAGTACTTC. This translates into CASRGDSSYEQYF.

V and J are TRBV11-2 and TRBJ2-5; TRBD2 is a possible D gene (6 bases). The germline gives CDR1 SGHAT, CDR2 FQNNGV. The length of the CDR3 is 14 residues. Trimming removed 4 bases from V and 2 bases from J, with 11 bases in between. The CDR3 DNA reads TGTGCCAGCAGCTGGGGGACTGTACAAGAGACCCAGTACTTC. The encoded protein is CASSWGTVQETQYF.

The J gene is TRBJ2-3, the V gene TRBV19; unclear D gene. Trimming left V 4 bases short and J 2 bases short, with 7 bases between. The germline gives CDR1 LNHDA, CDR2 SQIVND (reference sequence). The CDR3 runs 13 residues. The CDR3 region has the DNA TGTGCCAGTAGTAACTCTGACACAGATACGCAGTATTTT. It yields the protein CASSNSDTDTQYF. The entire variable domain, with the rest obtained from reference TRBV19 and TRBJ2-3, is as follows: DGGITQSPKYLFRKEGQNVTLSCEQNLNHDAMYWYRQDPGQGLRLIYYSQIVNDFQKGDIAEGYSVSREKKESFPLTVTSAQKNPTAFYLCASSNSDTDTQYFGPGTRLTVL.

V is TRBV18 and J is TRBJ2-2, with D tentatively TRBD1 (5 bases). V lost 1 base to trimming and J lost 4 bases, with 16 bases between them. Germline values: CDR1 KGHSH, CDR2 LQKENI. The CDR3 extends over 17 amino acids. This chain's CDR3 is CASSPQGPRSGTGELFF. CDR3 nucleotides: TGTGCCAGCTCACCACAGGGGCCTCGATCGGGCACCGGGGAGCTGTTTTTT.

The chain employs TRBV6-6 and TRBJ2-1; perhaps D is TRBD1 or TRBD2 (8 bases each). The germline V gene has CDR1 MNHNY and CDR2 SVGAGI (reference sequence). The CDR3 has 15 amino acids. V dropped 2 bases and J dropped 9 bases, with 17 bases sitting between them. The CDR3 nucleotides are TGTGCCAGCAGTTACGTGCGACAGGGGACTAGTGAGCAGTTCTTC. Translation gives CASSYVRQGTSEQFF.

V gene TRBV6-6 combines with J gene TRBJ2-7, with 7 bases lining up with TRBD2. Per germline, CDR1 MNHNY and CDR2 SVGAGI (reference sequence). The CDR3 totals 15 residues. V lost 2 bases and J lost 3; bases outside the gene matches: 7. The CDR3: CASSYRGRGVYEQYF. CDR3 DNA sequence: TGTGCCAGCAGTTACCGAGGTCGGGGGGTCTACGAGCAGTACTTC.

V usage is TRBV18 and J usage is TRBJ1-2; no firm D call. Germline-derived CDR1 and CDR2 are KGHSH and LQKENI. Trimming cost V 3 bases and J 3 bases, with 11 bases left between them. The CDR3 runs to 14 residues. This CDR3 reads CASSPSDGHYGYTF. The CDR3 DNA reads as TGTGCCAGCTCACCCTCGGACGGACACTATGGCTACACCTTC.

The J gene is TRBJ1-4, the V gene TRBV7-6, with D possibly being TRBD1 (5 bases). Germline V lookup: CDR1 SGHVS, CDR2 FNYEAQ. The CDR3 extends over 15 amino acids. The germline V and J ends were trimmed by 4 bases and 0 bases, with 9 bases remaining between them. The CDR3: CASSSGRATNEKLFF. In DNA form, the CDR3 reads TGTGCCAGCAGCTCGGGACGGGCAACTAATGAAAAACTGTTTTTT. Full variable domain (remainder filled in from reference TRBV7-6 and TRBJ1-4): GAGVSQSPRYKVTKRGQDVALRCDPISGHVSLYWYRQALGQGPEFLTYFNYEAQQDKSGLPNDRFSAERPEGSISTLTIQRTEQRDSAMYRCASSSGRATNEKLFFGSGTQLSVL.

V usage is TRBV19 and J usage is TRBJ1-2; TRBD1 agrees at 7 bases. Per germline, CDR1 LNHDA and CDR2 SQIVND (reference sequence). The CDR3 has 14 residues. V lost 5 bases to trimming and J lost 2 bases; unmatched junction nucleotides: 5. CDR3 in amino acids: CASSLGGTNYGYTF. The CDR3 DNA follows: TGTGCCAGTAGTCTAGGGGGCACGAACTATGGCTACACCTTC.

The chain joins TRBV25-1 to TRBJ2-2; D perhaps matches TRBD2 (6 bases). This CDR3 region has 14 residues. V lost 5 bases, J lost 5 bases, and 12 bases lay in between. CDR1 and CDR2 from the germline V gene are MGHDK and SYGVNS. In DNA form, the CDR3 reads TGTGCCAGCAGTCTGGCAGGGAGGACCGGGGAGCTGTTTTTT. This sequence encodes CASSLAGRTGELFF.

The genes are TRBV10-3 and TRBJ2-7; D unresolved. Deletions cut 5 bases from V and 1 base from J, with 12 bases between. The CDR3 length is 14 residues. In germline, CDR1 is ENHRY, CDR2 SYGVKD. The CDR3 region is CAISTMGGSYEQYF. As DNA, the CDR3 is TGTGCCATCAGTACCATGGGCGGTTCCTACGAGCAGTACTTC.

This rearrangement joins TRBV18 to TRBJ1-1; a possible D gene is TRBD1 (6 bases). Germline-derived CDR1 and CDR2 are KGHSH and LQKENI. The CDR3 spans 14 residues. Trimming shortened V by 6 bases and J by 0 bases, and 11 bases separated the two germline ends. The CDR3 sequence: CASSYGGLNTEAFF. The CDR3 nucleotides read TGTGCCAGCTCTTACGGGGGGCTGAACACTGAAGCTTTCTTT.

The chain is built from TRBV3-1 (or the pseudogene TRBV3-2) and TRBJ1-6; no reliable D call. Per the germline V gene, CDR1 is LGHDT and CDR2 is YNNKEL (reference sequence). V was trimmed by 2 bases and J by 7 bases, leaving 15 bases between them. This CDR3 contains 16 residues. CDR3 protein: CASSQSLGVTNSPLHF. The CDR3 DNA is TGTGCCAGCAGCCAATCCCTCGGGGTGACGAATTCACCCCTCCACTTT.

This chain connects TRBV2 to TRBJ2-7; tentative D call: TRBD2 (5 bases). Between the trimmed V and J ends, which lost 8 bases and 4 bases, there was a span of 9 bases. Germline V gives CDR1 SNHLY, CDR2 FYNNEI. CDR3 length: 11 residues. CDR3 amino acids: CASAGVYEQYF. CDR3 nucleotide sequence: TGTGCCAGCGCCGGGGTATACGAGCAGTACTTC.

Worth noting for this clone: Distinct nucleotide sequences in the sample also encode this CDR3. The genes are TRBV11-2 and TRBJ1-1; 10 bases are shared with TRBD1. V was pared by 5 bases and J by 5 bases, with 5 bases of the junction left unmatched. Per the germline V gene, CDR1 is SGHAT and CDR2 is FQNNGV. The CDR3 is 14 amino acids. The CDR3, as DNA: TGTGCCAGCAGCCTAGGACAGGGGGGAACTGAAGCTTTCTTT. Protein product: CASSLGQGGTEAFF.

This CDR3 is CSASIGLPSYEQYF. CDR3 coding DNA: TGCAGTGCTAGTATAGGACTACCCTCCTACGAGCAGTACTTC. The V call is TRBV20-1, the J call TRBJ2-7; TRBD2 might be the D (6 bases). Per germline, CDR1 DFQATT and CDR2 SNEGSKA (reference sequence). There are 14 residues in the CDR3. V was trimmed by 3 bases and J by 0 bases, leaving 12 bases between them.

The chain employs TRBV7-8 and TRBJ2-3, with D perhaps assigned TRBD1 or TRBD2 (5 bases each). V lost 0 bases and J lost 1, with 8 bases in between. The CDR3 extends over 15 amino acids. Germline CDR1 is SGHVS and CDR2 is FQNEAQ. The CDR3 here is CASSLARDGTDTQYF. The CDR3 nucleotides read TGTGCCAGCAGCTTAGCGAGGGACGGCACAGATACGCAGTATTTT.

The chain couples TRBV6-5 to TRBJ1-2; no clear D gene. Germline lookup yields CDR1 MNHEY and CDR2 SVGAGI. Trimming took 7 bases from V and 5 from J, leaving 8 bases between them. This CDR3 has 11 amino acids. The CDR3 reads CASTSWYGYTF. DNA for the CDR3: TGTGCCAGCACCTCCTGGTATGGCTACACCTTC.

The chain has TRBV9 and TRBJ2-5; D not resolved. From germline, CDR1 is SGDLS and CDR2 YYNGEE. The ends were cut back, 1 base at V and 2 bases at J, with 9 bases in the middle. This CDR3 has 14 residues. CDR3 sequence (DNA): TGTGCCAGCAGCGTACAGGCTGGACAAGAGACCCAGTACTTC. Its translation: CASSVQAGQETQYF.

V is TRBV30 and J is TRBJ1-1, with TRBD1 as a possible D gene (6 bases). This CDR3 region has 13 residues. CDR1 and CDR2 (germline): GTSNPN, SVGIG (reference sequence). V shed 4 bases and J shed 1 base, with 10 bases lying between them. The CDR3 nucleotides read TGTGCCTGGAACCGGGGGGCGAACACTGAAGCTTTCTTT. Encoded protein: CAWNRGANTEAFF.

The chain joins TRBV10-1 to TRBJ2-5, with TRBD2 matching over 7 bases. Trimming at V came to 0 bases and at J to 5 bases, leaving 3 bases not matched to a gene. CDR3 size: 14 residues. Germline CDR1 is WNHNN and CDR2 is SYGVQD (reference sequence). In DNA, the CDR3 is TGCGCCAGCAGTGAGTCGGGGGGGAGTGAGACCCAGTACTTC. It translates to CASSESGGSETQYF.

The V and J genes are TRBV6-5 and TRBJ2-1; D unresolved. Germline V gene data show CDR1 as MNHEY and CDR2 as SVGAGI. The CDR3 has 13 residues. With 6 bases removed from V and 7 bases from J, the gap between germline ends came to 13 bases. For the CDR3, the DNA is TGTGCCAGCAGCCTTTTCCTTTGGAATGAGCAGTTCTTC. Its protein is CASSLFLWNEQFF.